This T cell receptor beta chain was recorded in a study of Graves' ophthalmopathy and Graves' hyperthyroidism. General study results and limits: A majority of expanded thyroid clonotypes exceeding 0.001 frequency were likewise present in blood. Ophthalmopathy progression cases were predicted by the model with 70.59% sensitivity and 72.22% specificity.

V was clipped by 9 bases and J by 3 bases, with 11 bases between them. The germline V gene encodes CDR1 LNHDA and CDR2 SQIVND (reference sequence). This CDR3 contains 12 residues. Regarding this clonotype: Antigen: not known.

The TCR beta CDR3 regions underwent amplification from RNA transcripts. Second-round multiplex PCR followed a first-round RT-PCR using HTBI primers. A single record per CDR3 protein comes from TCRdb applying MiXCR to the multiplex PCR reads. The sample has approximately 500,000 distinct CDR3 sequences; approximately 14% are singletons. Specimen: blood. The receptor comes from a woman in her thirties with Graves' ophthalmopathy. This rearrangement joins TRBV19 to TRBJ1-1; D remains unclear. Written as DNA, the CDR3 is TGTGCCAGCCGCCCCACAGACACTGAAGCTTTCTTT. It translates to CASRPTDTEAFF.